Detailed here is one T cell receptor (beta chain). What it binds is not known. The data belong to a study of blood T cells in healthy people across ages. In each sample, at least 6.5 million PBMCs were isolated. CDR3 length: 14 amino acids. Germline lookup yields CDR1 SQVTM and CDR2 ANQGSEA. Trimming shortened V by 7 bases and J by 2 bases, and 18 bases separated the two germline ends. Broader study findings: In long-lived donors, naive CD4+ cell counts and diversity exceeded those of aged donors.

Combining a sample-barcoded 5' primer with a J-beta primer mix, a second PCR ran for 7 to 11 cycles. TCRdb recomputed calls from the 5' RACE reads with MiXCR, one row per CDR3 protein. Here the sample spans nearly 800,000 distinct CDR3 sequences, 25% being singletons. These data were also filed under a second study, of T cells of mothers and their children. That paper states: Similar thymic selection effects on TCR recombination output appear in pairs, both related and unrelated. Mother-child pairs who were related displayed a slightly higher overlap than unrelated pairs, a difference that was non-significant.

Sequencing was carried out using blood. The rearrangement joins TRBV29-1 to TRBJ2-7; tentative D call: TRBD1 (6 bases). The receptor was derived from a boy younger than 18 in good health. In DNA form, the CDR3 reads TGCAGCGCGATCGTGGACAGAGTTACCTACGAGCAGTACTTC. Protein sequence: CSAIVDRVTYEQYF.